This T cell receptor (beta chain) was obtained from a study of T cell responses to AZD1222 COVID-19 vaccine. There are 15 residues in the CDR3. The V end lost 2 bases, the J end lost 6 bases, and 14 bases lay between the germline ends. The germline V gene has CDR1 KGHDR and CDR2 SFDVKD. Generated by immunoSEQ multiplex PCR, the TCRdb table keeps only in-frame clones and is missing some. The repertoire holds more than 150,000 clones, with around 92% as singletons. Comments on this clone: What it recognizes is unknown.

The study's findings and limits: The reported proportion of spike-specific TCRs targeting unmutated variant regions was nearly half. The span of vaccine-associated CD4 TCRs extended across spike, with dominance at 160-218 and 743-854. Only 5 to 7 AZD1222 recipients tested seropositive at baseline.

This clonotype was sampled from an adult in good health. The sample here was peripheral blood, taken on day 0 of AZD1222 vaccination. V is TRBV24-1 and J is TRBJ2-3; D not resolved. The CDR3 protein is CATSDSGSPHDTQYF. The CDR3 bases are TGTGCCACCAGTGATTCAGGATCTCCTCACGATACGCAGTATTTT.